The 10 T cell receptor beta chains presented below share a single source sample, sequenced in a study of graft-versus-host responses after intestinal transplantation. The assay was immunoSEQ multiplex PCR, and TCRdb's table has in-frame clones only and misses some. This sample yields about 64,000 clones, of which about nine tenths are seen a single time; roughly 6.7% belongs to the top ten. Sequencing used bone marrow, obtained 700 to 850 days after intestinal transplantation. These receptors all come from a human patient who received an intestinal transplant, so some T cells may come from the graft donor.

The J gene is TRBJ2-7, the V gene TRBV10-1; 11 bases are shared with TRBD2. The V segment lost 6 bases and the J segment 2 bases; nucleotides outside the gene matches: 6. The CDR3 spans 15 residues. The germline V gene has CDR1 WNHNN and CDR2 SYGVQD (reference sequence). The DNA of the CDR3 is TGCGCCAGCAGCCCGGGACTAGCGGACACCTACGAGCAGTACTTC. This translates into CASSPGLADTYEQYF.

There are a few counts of this clone. The chain employs TRBV27 and TRBJ2-7; 8 bases are shared with TRBD1. Germline V gives CDR1 MNHEY, CDR2 SMNVEV (reference sequence). The CDR3 runs to 14 residues. J gave up 0 bases and V 3 bases, and 1 base lay outside the gene matches. The CDR3 protein is CASSFTGGSYEQYF. The DNA of the CDR3 is TGTGCCAGCAGTTTTACAGGGGGCTCCTACGAGCAGTACTTC.

In this sample, this clone turned up once. The V call is TRBV30, the J call TRBJ1-4; D is undetermined. The CDR3 is made up of 12 amino acids. Trimming removed 2 bases from V and 0 bases from J, with 1 base in between. Germline V gene lookup returns CDR1 GTSNPN and CDR2 SVGIG (reference sequence). CDR3 sequence reads: CAWSTTNEKLFF. CDR3 DNA sequence: TGTGCCTGGAGTACAACTAATGAAAAACTGTTTTTT.

The V call is TRBV6-5, the J call TRBJ2-4; D gene unclear. The CDR3 runs 14 residues. Trimming left V 8 bases short and J 0 bases short, with 11 bases between. The germline V gene has CDR1 MNHEY and CDR2 SVGAGI. The CDR3 protein is CASRSTVAKNIQYF. CDR3 in DNA: TGTGCCAGCCGGTCGACGGTAGCCAAAAACATTCAGTACTTC.

The chain employs TRBV5-1 and TRBJ2-2; D is unclear. V lost 5 bases and J 6 bases, leaving 17 bases between the germline ends. Germline values: CDR1 SGHRS, CDR2 YFSETQ. The CDR3 totals 15 residues. CDR3 amino acids: CASSPNSKFPGELFF. In DNA form, the CDR3 reads TGCGCCAGCAGTCCTAATAGCAAATTCCCCGGGGAGCTGTTTTTT.

Points on this clone: The limits of the CDR3 on the DNA are not certain, so only TCRdb's listed CDR3 is given. This chain connects TRBV9 to TRBJ1-1; TRBD1, as called in the table, went unchecked against the DNA. The CDR3 is 13 amino acids in total, end residues counted. The germline CDR1 and CDR2 sequences are SGDLS and YYNGEE. CDR3 amino acids: CASSGVGTGSQRF.

The chain is built from TRBV7-9 and TRBJ2-7; TRBD1 is a possible D gene (6 bases). Per germline, CDR1 SEHNR and CDR2 FQNEAQ (reference sequence). The CDR3 runs 15 residues. The V end was cut by 1 base, the J end by 3 bases, with 13 bases between. CDR3 in amino acids: CASSLVQGAYYEQYF. The CDR3 DNA reads as TGTGCCAGCAGCTTAGTACAGGGAGCTTACTACGAGCAGTACTTC.

The rearrangement joins TRBV29-1 to TRBJ2-5; D possibly uses TRBD1 or TRBD2 (6 bases each). V gave up 3 bases and J gave up 5 bases, with 13 bases separating them. The CDR3 is 13 residues long. Germline V gives CDR1 SQVTM, CDR2 ANQGSEA. In DNA form, the CDR3 reads TGCAGCGTTGATACGGGGGCCCTGGAGACCCAGTACTTC. It is translated as CSVDTGALETQYF.

The CDR3 DNA sequence: TGCGCCAGCAGCCCAGTAACAGATCCAACTAATGAAAAACTGTTTTTT. The encoded protein is CASSPVTDPTNEKLFF. The chain has TRBV4-1 and TRBJ1-4; D gene ambiguous. Trimming stripped 4 bases from V and 0 bases from J, with 12 bases between. The CDR3 is 16 residues long. Germline V lookup: CDR1 MGHRA, CDR2 YSYEKL.

J is TRBJ1-5 and V is TRBV6-5; D gene uncertain. This CDR3 comprises 11 residues. V was pared by 5 bases and J by 7 bases, with 6 bases between. Germline V gives CDR1 MNHEY, CDR2 SVGAGI. CDR3 DNA: TGTGCCAGCAGTGAAACGCAGCCCCAGCATTTT. It specifies CASSETQPQHF.